A single sample is the source of the 26 T cell receptor beta chains below, sequenced in a study of shared clonotypes between healthy human individuals. Profiled with immunoSEQ multiplex PCR; TCRdb holds only in-frame clones, not every one. The sample lists some 740,000 clones, 92% occurring once. Positively selected for CCR7, the CD45RO-negative cells used as naive CD8 cells excluded terminally differentiated effector memory CD45RA+ cells. The sample comprised naive CD8+ T cells sorted from blood. The receptors stem from a man younger than 45 in good health.

This clone was picked up a small number of times. Other DNA sequences in this specimen translate into the identical CDR3. This chain connects TRBV2 to TRBJ2-7; D ambiguous. Germline-derived CDR1 and CDR2 are SNHLY and FYNNEI. V was shortened by 5 bases and J by 5 bases, with 4 bases between the two germline ends. The CDR3 runs to 10 residues. The CDR3 coding sequence is TGTGCCAGCAGTCAAAACGAGCAGTACTTC. It translates to CASSQNEQYF.

This clone came up once. The rearrangement uses TRBV28 and TRBJ2-7; TRBD2 matches 7 bases. This CDR3 comprises 14 residues. V shed 3 bases and J 5 bases; nucleotides not matched to a gene: 7. Germline CDR1 and CDR2: MDHEN and SYDVKM. The DNA for the CDR3 is TGTGCCAGCAGTTTGTACGGGGGGTCCCACGAGCAGTACTTC. This codes for CASSLYGGSHEQYF.

As to this clone: At the DNA level, this CDR3 is encoded by other sequences in the same sample as well. This chain connects TRBV7-9 to TRBJ2-7, with D perhaps TRBD2 (5 bases). The CDR3 has 13 residues. Trimming pared 2 bases from V and 4 bases from J, leaving 9 bases between. Germline CDR1 and CDR2: SEHNR and FQNEAQ (reference sequence). In DNA form, the CDR3 reads TGTGCCAGCAGCTTATCTCCGGGATACGAGCAGTACTTC. Protein sequence: CASSLSPGYEQYF.

The V and J genes are TRBV29-1 and TRBJ2-7, with D possibly TRBD2 on 6 matching bases. Germline CDR1 and CDR2: SQVTM and ANQGSEA. The CDR3 is 14 residues long. With 4 bases removed from V and 1 base from J, the gap between germline ends came to 14 bases. CDR3 sequence (DNA): TGCAGCGTTGTCGGAGGGTGGGAGTCCTACGAGCAGTACTTC. Protein product: CSVVGGWESYEQYF.

The chain is built from TRBV2 and TRBJ1-3; D remains ambiguous. V lost 2 bases and J 2 bases, leaving 7 bases between the germline ends. Per germline, CDR1 SNHLY and CDR2 FYNNEI. This CDR3 spans 14 amino acids. CDR3 sequence (DNA): TGTGCCAGCAGTGAAAAGGACGCTGGAAACACCATATATTTT. It specifies CASSEKDAGNTIYF.

This rearrangement joins TRBV30 to TRBJ2-1; 8 bases match TRBD2. In germline, CDR1 is GTSNPN, CDR2 SVGIG (reference sequence). V dropped 7 bases and J dropped 10; count of bases not matched to a gene: 3. This CDR3 is built from 10 residues. CDR3 amino acids: CAFEREEQFF. In nucleotides, the CDR3 is TGTGCCTTCGAGCGGGAGGAGCAGTTCTTC.

The V and J genes are TRBV29-1 and TRBJ2-7; 7 nucleotides align to TRBD1. V gave up 5 bases and J gave up 6 bases; unmatched junction bases: 4. Per the germline V gene, CDR1 is SQVTM and CDR2 is ANQGSEA. This CDR3 has 11 residues. Here the CDR3 reads CSVRQGPEQYF. The CDR3 DNA reads as TGCAGCGTTCGACAGGGTCCCGAGCAGTACTTC.

The chain has TRBV29-1 and TRBJ2-2; D may be TRBD1 (5 bases). The germline gives CDR1 SQVTM, CDR2 ANQGSEA. The V and J ends lost 4 bases and 6 bases respectively, with 12 bases between them. CDR3 length: 13 residues. CDR3 protein: CSVGGRVSGELFF. In DNA, the CDR3 is TGCAGCGTTGGGGGCAGGGTGTCCGGGGAGCTGTTTTTT.

The chain has TRBV6-5 and TRBJ1-1, with a possible D match to TRBD1 (6 bases). The CDR3 runs 14 residues. Per germline, CDR1 MNHEY and CDR2 SVGAGI. The V end lost 2 bases, the J end lost 4 bases, and 11 bases lay between the germline ends. CDR3 residues: CASSYARGSTEAFF. The DNA of the CDR3 is TGTGCCAGCAGTTACGCCAGGGGAAGCACTGAAGCTTTCTTT.

This rearrangement joins TRBV13 to TRBJ2-1, with 12 bases fitting TRBD2. This CDR3 has 16 amino acids. J gave up 6 bases and V 2 bases, and 5 bases lay outside the gene matches. CDR1 and CDR2 from the germline V gene are PRHDT and FYEKMQ (reference sequence). The CDR3: CASSLPSSGRGNEQFF. CDR3 DNA: TGTGCCAGCAGCTTACCTTCTAGCGGGAGGGGCAATGAGCAGTTCTTC.

The rearrangement uses TRBV11-2 and TRBJ2-7; D is unresolved. The V gene lost 1 base and the J gene lost 4 bases, with 8 bases spanning the gap. The CDR3 loop spans 13 amino acids. The germline gives CDR1 SGHAT, CDR2 FQNNGV. The CDR3 loop reads CASSLVNWYEQYF. The CDR3 coding sequence is TGTGCCAGCAGCTTAGTAAATTGGTACGAGCAGTACTTC.

Only one count was recorded for this clone. The chain joins TRBV11-3 to TRBJ2-2; maybe TRBD2 (6 bases). The V end was cut by 1 base, the J end by 5 bases, with 11 bases between. Germline V gene lookup returns CDR1 SGHNT and CDR2 YENEEA. The CDR3 is made up of 15 amino acids. CDR3 in amino acids: CASSLGGMGTGELFF. DNA for the CDR3: TGTGCCAGCAGCTTAGGCGGGATGGGGACCGGGGAGCTGTTTTTT.

The rearrangement links TRBV7-6 to TRBJ2-7, with 7 bases fitting TRBD1. The germline gives CDR1 SGHVS, CDR2 FNYEAQ. V lost 5 bases and J lost 4; bases outside the gene matches: 14. The CDR3 consists of 16 residues. The DNA for the CDR3 is TGTGCCAGCAGCCCCGCGCTAAGAACAGGGGATTACGAGCAGTACTTC. Translation: CASSPALRTGDYEQYF.

This chain uses TRBV2 with TRBJ2-7; D possibly corresponds to TRBD1 (5 bases). Trimming stripped 4 bases from V and 0 bases from J, with 16 bases between. Germline V gene sequence: CDR1 SNHLY, CDR2 FYNNEI. The CDR3 has 16 amino acids. The CDR3 is CASSVGDSLLSYEQYF. The CDR3 DNA reads TGTGCCAGCAGTGTTGGAGACAGCTTACTCTCCTACGAGCAGTACTTC. Full variable domain (remainder filled in from reference TRBV2 and TRBJ2-7): EPEVTQTPSHQVTQMGQEVILRCVPISNHLYFYWYRQILGQKVEFLVSFYNNEISEKSEIFDDQFSVERPDGSNFTLKIRSTKLEDSAMYFCASSVGDSLLSYEQYFGPGTRLTVT.

This rearrangement joins TRBV28 to TRBJ2-5; 8 bases match TRBD1. V lost 6 bases to trimming and J lost 5 bases; unmatched junction nucleotides: 17. The CDR3 has 17 amino acids. CDR1 MDHEN and CDR2 SYDVKM come from the germline V gene. Written as DNA, the CDR3 is TGTGCCAGCAGCAACCCGATGACAGGGGCACTTGGGGAGACCCAGTACTTC. It codes for CASSNPMTGALGETQYF. The variable domain in full, with the rest retrieved from reference TRBV28 and TRBJ2-5, is DVKVTQSSRYLVKRTGEKVFLECVQDMDHENMFWYRQDPGLGLRLIYFSYDVKMKEKGDIPEGYSVSREKKERFSLILESASTNQTSMYLCASSNPMTGALGETQYFGPGTRLLVL.

Concerning this clone itself: This specimen includes other DNA sequences encoding the same CDR3. The rearrangement links TRBV4-1 to TRBJ2-7; D may be TRBD2 (6 bases). This CDR3 is built from 14 residues. The germline V and J ends were trimmed by 1 base and 0 bases, with 7 bases remaining between them. Germline assignment: CDR1 MGHRA and CDR2 YSYEKL. The CDR3 region is CASSQVGGSYEQYF. CDR3 DNA: TGCGCCAGCAGCCAAGTGGGAGGCTCCTACGAGCAGTACTTC.

Points on this clone: A much larger clonotype is one base distant, so this may be a read error. Other DNA sequences in this specimen translate into the identical CDR3. The chain carries TRBV6-1 and TRBJ1-5, with D unclear. Germline CDR1 reads MNHNS; CDR2 reads SASEGT. There are 17 residues in the CDR3. V lost 2 bases to trimming and J lost 1 base, with 15 bases between them. CDR3 sequence reads: CASSEWGYELSNQPQHF. Written as DNA, the CDR3 is TGTGCCAGCAGTGAATGGGGTTACGAACTCAGCAATCAGCCCCAGCATTTT.

This clone was found once. The rearrangement uses TRBV27 and TRBJ2-4; perhaps TRBD1 as D (7 bases). V was shortened by 8 bases and J by 4 bases, with 12 bases between the two germline ends. The CDR3 length is 13 residues. Germline assignment: CDR1 MNHEY and CDR2 SMNVEV (reference sequence). This chain's CDR3 is CASGRDRKNIQYF. CDR3 nucleotide sequence: TGTGCCAGCGGGCGGGACAGAAAAAACATTCAGTACTTC.

The CDR3 DNA reads as TGCGCCAGCAGCCTGTTTTTAGGGGGAGGGGCCTACGAGCAGTACTTC. Translating it yields CASSLFLGGGAYEQYF. The rearrangement joins TRBV4-3 to TRBJ2-7; maybe TRBD2 (7 bases). Germline values: CDR1 LGHNA, CDR2 YSLEER. The CDR3 length is 16 residues. The V gene lost 4 bases and the J gene lost 2 bases, with 18 bases spanning the gap.

This clone was recorded only once. The chain carries TRBV5-1 and TRBJ2-3; D is possibly TRBD2 (7 bases). With 4 bases removed from V and 6 bases from J, the gap between germline ends came to 18 bases. Per the germline V gene, CDR1 is SGHRS and CDR2 is YFSETQ. This CDR3 region has 15 residues. In DNA form, the CDR3 reads TGCGCCAGCAGCCCTACTGGGAGGGGGTCCGATACGCAGTATTTT. This codes for CASSPTGRGSDTQYF.

The chain joins TRBV28 to TRBJ2-5; 7 nucleotides match TRBD1. This CDR3 comprises 14 residues. Germline V gene sequence: CDR1 MDHEN, CDR2 SYDVKM. V shed 2 bases and J 6 bases; nucleotides not matched to a gene: 6. CDR3 coding DNA: TGTGCCAGCAGTTTACCTAGGGGGCCACAGACCCAGTACTTC. This translates into CASSLPRGPQTQYF.

J is TRBJ2-7 and V is TRBV7-6; D unclear. CDR1 SGHVS and CDR2 FNYEAQ come from the germline V gene. The length of the CDR3 is 15 residues. Trimming took off 4 bases at V and 4 bases at J, with 17 bases between the two ends. This CDR3 is CASSSSLGEEYEQYF. The CDR3 coding sequence is TGTGCCAGCAGCTCAAGCTTAGGCGAGGAATACGAGCAGTACTTC.

The genes are TRBV7-9 and TRBJ1-2, with 7 positions matching TRBD1. Per the germline V gene, CDR1 is SEHNR and CDR2 is FQNEAQ (reference sequence). V was pared by 2 bases and J by 4 bases, with 4 bases of the junction left unmatched. The CDR3 is made up of 14 amino acids. The CDR3 bases are TGTGCCAGCAGCTTAAACAGGGGAACCTATGGCTACACCTTC. Its translation is CASSLNRGTYGYTF.

The rearrangement joins TRBV11-3 to TRBJ2-3; D gene uncertain. V shed 2 bases and J shed 6 bases, with 12 bases lying between them. CDR3 size: 14 residues. Germline V CDR1 and CDR2: SGHNT, YENEEA. This CDR3 reads CASSLSETKDTQYF. The CDR3 bases are TGTGCCAGCAGCTTAAGTGAAACGAAGGATACGCAGTATTTT.

The V call is TRBV15, the J call TRBJ2-7; 7 bases fit TRBD2. Germline assignment: CDR1 LNHNV and CDR2 YYDKDF (reference sequence). Trimming cost V 5 bases and J 2 bases; bases outside gene matches: 6. The CDR3 spans 14 residues. The CDR3 DNA reads TGTGCCACCAGCGGGGGAGGGACCGCCTACGAGCAGTACTTC. Protein: CATSGGGTAYEQYF.

The genes are TRBV28 and TRBJ2-1, with D perhaps TRBD2 (6 bases). Germline CDR1 and CDR2: MDHEN and SYDVKM. V lost 6 bases, J lost 7 bases, and 13 bases lay in between. The CDR3 covers 13 residues. The CDR3 region is CASSPPRGNEQFF. In DNA form, the CDR3 reads TGTGCCAGCAGCCCTCCCCGGGGGAATGAGCAGTTCTTC.